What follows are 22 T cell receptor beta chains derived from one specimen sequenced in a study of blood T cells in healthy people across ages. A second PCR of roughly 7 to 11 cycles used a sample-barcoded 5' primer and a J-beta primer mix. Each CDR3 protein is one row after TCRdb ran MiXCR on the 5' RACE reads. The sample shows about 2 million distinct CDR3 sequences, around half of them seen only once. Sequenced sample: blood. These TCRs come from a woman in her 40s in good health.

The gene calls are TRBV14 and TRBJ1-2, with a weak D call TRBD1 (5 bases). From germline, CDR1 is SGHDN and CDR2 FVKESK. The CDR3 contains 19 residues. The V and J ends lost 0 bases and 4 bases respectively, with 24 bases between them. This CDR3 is CASSQDLIGGLGFGYGYTF. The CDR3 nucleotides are TGTGCCAGCAGCCAAGATTTGATCGGGGGACTTGGGTTCGGCTATGGCTACACCTTC.

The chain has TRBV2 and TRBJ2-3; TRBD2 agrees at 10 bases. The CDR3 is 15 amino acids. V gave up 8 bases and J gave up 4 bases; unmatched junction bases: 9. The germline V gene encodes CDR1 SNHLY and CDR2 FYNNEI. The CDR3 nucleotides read TGTGCCAGCCTACCGGGACTAGCGTCCGCAGATACGCAGTATTTT. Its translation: CASLPGLASADTQYF.

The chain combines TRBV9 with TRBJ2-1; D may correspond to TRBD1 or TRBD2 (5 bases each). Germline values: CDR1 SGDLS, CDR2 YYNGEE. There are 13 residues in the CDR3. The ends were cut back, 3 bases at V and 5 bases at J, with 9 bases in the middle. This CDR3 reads CASSAGTNNEQFF. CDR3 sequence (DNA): TGTGCCAGCAGCGCTGGGACCAACAATGAGCAGTTCTTC.

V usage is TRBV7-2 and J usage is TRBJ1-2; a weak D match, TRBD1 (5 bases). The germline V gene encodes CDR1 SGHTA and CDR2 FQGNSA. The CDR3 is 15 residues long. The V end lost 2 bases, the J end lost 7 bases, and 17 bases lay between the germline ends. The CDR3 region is CASSLTQGLGSGYTF. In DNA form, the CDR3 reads TGTGCCAGCAGCTTAACCCAGGGATTGGGAAGTGGCTACACCTTC.

CDR3 DNA: TGTGCCATCGGGGACCGGCAGGGGATTTGGGAGACCCAGTACTTC. Its protein is CAIGDRQGIWETQYF. J is TRBJ2-5 and V is TRBV10-3; D is perhaps TRBD1 (6 bases). The V gene lost 8 bases and the J gene lost 5 bases, with 21 bases spanning the gap. Germline CDR1 is ENHRY and CDR2 is SYGVKD. The CDR3 is made up of 15 amino acids.

The CDR3 nucleotides are TGTGCCAGCACCCTCGGGGGGACCCTCTCCTACGAGCAGTACTTC. Translated, it gives CASTLGGTLSYEQYF. This chain joins TRBV6-2 or TRBV6-3 and TRBJ2-7; 7 nucleotides line up with TRBD2. With V trimmed by 7 bases and J by 0 bases, 9 bases remained unmatched. Per the germline V gene, CDR1 is MNHEY and CDR2 is SVGEGT. The CDR3 loop spans 15 amino acids.

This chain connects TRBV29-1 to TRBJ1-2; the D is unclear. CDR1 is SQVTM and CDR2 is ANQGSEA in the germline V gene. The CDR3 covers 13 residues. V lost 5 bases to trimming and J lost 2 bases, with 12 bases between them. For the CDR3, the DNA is TGCAGCGTTCCCTTCCCTGCAAACTATGGCTACACCTTC. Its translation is CSVPFPANYGYTF.

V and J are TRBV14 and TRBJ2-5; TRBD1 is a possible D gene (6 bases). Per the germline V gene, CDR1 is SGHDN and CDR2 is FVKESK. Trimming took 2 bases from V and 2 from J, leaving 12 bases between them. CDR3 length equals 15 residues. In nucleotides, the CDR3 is TGTGCCAGCAGCCAAACCTGGACAGCACAAGAGACCCAGTACTTC. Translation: CASSQTWTAQETQYF. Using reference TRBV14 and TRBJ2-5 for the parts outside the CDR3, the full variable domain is EAGVTQFPSHSVIEKGQTVTLRCDPISGHDNLYWYRRVMGKEIKFLLHFVKESKQDESGMPNNRFLAERTGGTYSTLKVQPAELEDSGVYFCASSQTWTAQETQYFGPGTRLLVL.

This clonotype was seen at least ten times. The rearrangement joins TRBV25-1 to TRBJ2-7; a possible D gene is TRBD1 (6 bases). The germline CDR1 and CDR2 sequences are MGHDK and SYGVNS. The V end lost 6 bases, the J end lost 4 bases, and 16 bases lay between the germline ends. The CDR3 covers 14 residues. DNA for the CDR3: TGTGCCAGCAGGGATGGGGGCTACGCGTACGAGCAGTACTTC. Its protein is CASRDGGYAYEQYF.

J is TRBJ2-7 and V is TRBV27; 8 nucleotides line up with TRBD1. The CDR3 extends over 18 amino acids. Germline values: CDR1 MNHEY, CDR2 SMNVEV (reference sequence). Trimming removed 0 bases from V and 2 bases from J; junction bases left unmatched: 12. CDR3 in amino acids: CASSLSGQRTGIPYEQYF. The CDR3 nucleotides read TGTGCCAGCAGTTTATCGGGGCAGAGGACAGGGATCCCCTACGAGCAGTACTTC.

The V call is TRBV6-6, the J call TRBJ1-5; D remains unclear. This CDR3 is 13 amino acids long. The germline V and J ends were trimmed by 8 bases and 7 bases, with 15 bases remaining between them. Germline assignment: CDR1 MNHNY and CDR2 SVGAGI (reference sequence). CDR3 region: CASAFAGGQPQHF. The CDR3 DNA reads TGTGCCAGCGCCTTCGCGGGAGGGCAGCCCCAGCATTTT.

DNA of the CDR3: TGTGCCATCTCAACTACAGACACTAACACTGAAGCTTTCTTT. This codes for CAISTTDTNTEAFF. The J gene is TRBJ1-1, the V gene TRBV10-3, with D unresolved. The CDR3 is made up of 14 amino acids. V was pared by 8 bases and J by 2 bases, with 15 bases between. The germline CDR1 and CDR2 sequences are ENHRY and SYGVKD.

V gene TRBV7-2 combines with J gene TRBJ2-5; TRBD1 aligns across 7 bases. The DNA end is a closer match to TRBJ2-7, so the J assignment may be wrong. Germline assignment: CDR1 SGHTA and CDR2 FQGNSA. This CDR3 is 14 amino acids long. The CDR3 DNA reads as TGTGCCAGCAGTTCCGACAGGGCTCGCGACGAGCAGTACTTC. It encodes CASSSDRARDEQYF.

The CDR3 coding sequence is TGTGCCAGCAGCTACGGACGTAACCCCACAGATACGCAGTATTTT. Translation: CASSYGRNPTDTQYF. The V and J genes are TRBV5-6 and TRBJ2-3; no definite D call. Trimming stripped 3 bases from V and 2 bases from J, with 13 bases between. CDR3 length equals 15 residues. Germline V gives CDR1 SGHDT, CDR2 YYEEEE.

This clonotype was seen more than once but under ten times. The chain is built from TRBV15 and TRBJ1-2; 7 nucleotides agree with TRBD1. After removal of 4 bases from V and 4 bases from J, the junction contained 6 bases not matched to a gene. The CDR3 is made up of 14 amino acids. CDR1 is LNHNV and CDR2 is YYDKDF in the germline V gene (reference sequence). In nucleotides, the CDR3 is TGTGCCACCAGCACCACCGGGACAGCCTATGGCTACACCTTC. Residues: CATSTTGTAYGYTF. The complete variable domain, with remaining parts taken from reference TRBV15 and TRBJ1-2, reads DAMVIQNPRYQVTQFGKPVTLSCSQTLNHNVMYWYQQKSSQAPKLLFHYYDKDFNNEADTPDNFQSRRPNTSFCFLDIRSPGLGDTAMYLCATSTTGTAYGYTFGSGTRLTVV.

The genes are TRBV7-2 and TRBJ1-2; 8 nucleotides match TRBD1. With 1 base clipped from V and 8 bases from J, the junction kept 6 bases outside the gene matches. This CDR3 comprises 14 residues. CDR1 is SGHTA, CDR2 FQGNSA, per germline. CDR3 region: CASSLGTGNRGYTF. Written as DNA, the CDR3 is TGTGCCAGCAGCTTAGGGACAGGGAATCGAGGCTACACCTTC.

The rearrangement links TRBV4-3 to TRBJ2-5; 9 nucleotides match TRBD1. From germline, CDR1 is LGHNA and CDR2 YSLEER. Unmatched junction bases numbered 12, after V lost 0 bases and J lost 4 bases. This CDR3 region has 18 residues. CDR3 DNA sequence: TGCGCCAGCAGCCAAGACCCCGGAACCGGGACAGGGACAGAGACCCAGTACTTC. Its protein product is CASSQDPGTGTGTETQYF.

In DNA, the CDR3 is TGTGCCAGCAGCCCCACTTGGGGAGGGGCAAAAGGCTACACCTTC. Its protein product is CASSPTWGGAKGYTF. The chain has TRBV13 and TRBJ1-2; possible D gene TRBD1, 5 bases. The CDR3 loop spans 15 amino acids. The germline CDR1 and CDR2 sequences are PRHDT and FYEKMQ (reference sequence). Trimming took 5 bases from V and 8 from J, leaving 21 bases between them.

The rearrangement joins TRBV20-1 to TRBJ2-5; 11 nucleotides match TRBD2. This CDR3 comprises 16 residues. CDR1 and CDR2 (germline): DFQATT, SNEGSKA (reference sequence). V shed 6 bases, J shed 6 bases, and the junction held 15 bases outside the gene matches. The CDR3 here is CSAPEASGGSPKTQYF. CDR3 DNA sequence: TGCAGTGCCCCTGAAGCTAGCGGGGGGTCCCCAAAGACCCAGTACTTC.

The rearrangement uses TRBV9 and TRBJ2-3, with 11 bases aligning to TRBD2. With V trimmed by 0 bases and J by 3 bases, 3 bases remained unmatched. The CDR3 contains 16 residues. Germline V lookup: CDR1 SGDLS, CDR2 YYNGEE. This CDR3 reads CASSVAGLAATDTQYF. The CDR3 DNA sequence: TGTGCCAGCAGCGTAGCGGGACTAGCGGCTACAGATACGCAGTATTTT.

The CDR3 is CASRDPGQRCTF. The CDR3 DNA reads TGTGCCAGCAGAGATCCGGGACAAAGGTGCACCTTC. V usage is TRBV6-6 and J usage is TRBJ1-2, with TRBD1 as a possible D gene (6 bases). Per the germline V gene, CDR1 is MNHNY and CDR2 is SVGAGI (reference sequence). Trimming shortened V by 6 bases and J by 13 bases, and 18 bases separated the two germline ends. This CDR3 has 12 amino acids.

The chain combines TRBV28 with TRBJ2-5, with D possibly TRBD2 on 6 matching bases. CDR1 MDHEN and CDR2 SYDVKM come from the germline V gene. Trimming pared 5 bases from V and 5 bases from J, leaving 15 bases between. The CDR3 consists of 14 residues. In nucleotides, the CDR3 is TGTGCCAGCAGTGGACTACCTTGGGCGGAGACCCAGTACTTC. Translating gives CASSGLPWAETQYF.